The 4 T cell receptor beta chains below come from one sample, sequenced in a study of blood T cell repertoires in COVID-19 (dated by TCRdb to about 2020). The library was built by means of the immunoSEQ multiplex PCR assay. This is the immuneACCESS table as TCRdb keeps it, with only in-frame sequences that have V and J called. A part of the clones is gone; compared with another copy, unresolved V genes explain less than half, and the rest is unexplained. Across this sample there are roughly 90,000 clones, with approximately 80% seen only once. The top ten constitute more than 2% of the sample. The sample was peripheral blood. Receptor source: a woman in her seventies with acute or convalescent COVID-19.

The J gene is TRBJ1-4, the V gene TRBV5-6, with 7 nucleotides matching TRBD1. Germline CDR1 is SGHDT and CDR2 is YYEEEE. V lost 2 bases to trimming and J lost 5 bases; unmatched junction nucleotides: 3. The CDR3 consists of 14 residues. CDR3: CASSFGTANEKLFF. The DNA of the CDR3 is TGTGCCAGCAGCTTCGGGACAGCGAATGAAAAACTGTTTTTT. Complete variable domain (other parts from reference TRBV5-6 and TRBJ1-4): DAGVTQSPTHLIKTRGQQVTLRCSPKSGHDTVSWYQQALGQGPQFIFQYYEEEERQRGNFPDRFSGHQFPNYSSELNVNALLLGDSALYLCASSFGTANEKLFFGSGTQLSVL.

The chain links TRBV5-5 to TRBJ2-1, with 13 bases that match TRBD2. Germline V CDR1 and CDR2: SGHKS, YYEKEE (reference sequence). The J segment lost 0 bases and the V segment lost 5 bases, leaving 5 bases of the junction unmatched. This CDR3 region has 17 residues. CDR3 residues: CASRTSGGSSSYNEQFF. The DNA of the CDR3 is TGTGCCAGCAGGACTAGCGGGGGGTCTAGCTCCTACAATGAGCAGTTCTTC.

Here the CDR3 reads CASMGQGTEKLFF. The CDR3 region has the DNA TGTGCCAGCATGGGGCAGGGAACTGAAAAACTGTTTTTT. The gene calls are TRBV2 and TRBJ1-4, with D possibly matching TRBD1 (5 bases). The germline gives CDR1 SNHLY, CDR2 FYNNEI. V gave up 7 bases and J gave up 7 bases, with 13 bases separating them. CDR3 length equals 13 residues.

The chain uses TRBV5-4 and TRBJ2-7; 8 bases agree with TRBD2. CDR1 is SGHNT and CDR2 is YYREEE in the germline V gene (reference sequence). The CDR3 consists of 15 residues. Trimming took 3 bases from V and 4 from J; bases not matched to a gene: 9. The CDR3 nucleotides read TGTGCCAGCAGCTCCCCGGGGGGGGCCTTTTACGAGCAGTACTTC. This encodes CASSSPGGAFYEQYF.